Below, 12 T cell receptor beta chains from the same sample are listed, as sequenced in a study of blood T cells in healthy people across ages. The use of a sample-barcoded 5' primer and a J-beta primer mix characterized a second PCR of about 6 to 11 cycles. TCRdb re-called the 5' RACE reads with MiXCR, one entry per CDR3 protein. The repertoire holds over 1,500,000 distinct CDR3 sequences, with around 40% as singletons. The sequenced material came from blood. Source of these receptors: a human donor in good health.

The chain uses TRBV6-1 and TRBJ2-7; 8 bases are a match to TRBD1. The trim removed 7 bases at V and 11 bases at J, leaving 16 bases unmatched. The V gene's germline CDR1 is MNHNS and CDR2 SASEGT. CDR3 size: 14 residues. The CDR3 DNA sequence: TGTGCCAGCACCTTAAGGACAGGGATGAAGAGTGAGTACTTC. Translated: CASTLRTGMKSEYF.

V is TRBV20-1 and J is TRBJ2-2; unclear D gene. In germline, CDR1 is DFQATT, CDR2 SNEGSKA (reference sequence). V was cut by 3 bases and J by 5 bases, with 13 bases left in between. There are 14 residues in the CDR3. CDR3 sequence reads: CSASARPSTGELFF. Written as DNA, the CDR3 is TGCAGTGCTAGCGCCCGCCCAAGTACCGGGGAGCTGTTTTTT.

This clonotype has ten or more counts. The gene calls are TRBV4-2 and TRBJ2-5; no definite D call. Germline values: CDR1 LGHNA, CDR2 YNFKEQ. The ends were cut back, 1 base at V and 3 bases at J, with 6 bases in the middle. The CDR3 is 13 amino acids. In DNA, the CDR3 is TGTGCCAGCAGCCAAGGTCGTGAAGAGACCCAGTACTTC. Its translation: CASSQGREETQYF.

This clonotype was seen once. This chain links TRBV6-2 or TRBV6-3 with TRBJ2-1; D remains unclear. The germline V gene has CDR1 MNHEY and CDR2 SVGEGT. V shed 4 bases and J shed 4 bases, with 17 bases lying between them. This CDR3 has 16 residues. CDR3 in amino acids: CASSFLGNALYNEQFF. CDR3 coding DNA: TGTGCCAGCAGTTTCCTGGGGAACGCCCTTTACAATGAGCAGTTCTTC.

This clonotype was found a few times. The rearrangement links TRBV27 to TRBJ2-3; 9 bases agree with TRBD1. With V trimmed by 8 bases and J by 5 bases, 8 bases remained unmatched. This CDR3 has 14 residues. Germline-derived CDR1 and CDR2 are MNHEY and SMNVEV (reference sequence). The CDR3 region has the DNA TGTGCCAGCGCCCCGGGACAGGGTGTAGATACGCAGTATTTT. Its protein product is CASAPGQGVDTQYF.

This clonotype was recorded a few times. Germline is not matched at one junction end, which may reflect a read error. The chain uses TRBV12-3 or TRBV12-4 and TRBJ1-2, with 9 bases identical to TRBD1. The CDR3 is 14 amino acids. This CDR3 reads CTSRLTGGIYGYTF. In DNA, the CDR3 is TGTACCAGCAGATTGACAGGGGGGATCTATGGCTACACCTTC.

The chain has TRBV3-1 and TRBJ2-7; TRBD2 matches at 15 bases. Germline V gives CDR1 LGHDT, CDR2 YNNKEL (reference sequence). CDR3 length: 15 residues. V gave up 5 bases and J gave up 4 bases; unmatched junction bases: 3. CDR3 nucleotide sequence: TGTGCCAGCAGCGGACTAGCGGGGGGGCAGTACGAGCAGTACTTC. Its translation is CASSGLAGGQYEQYF.

As DNA, the CDR3 is TGTGCCAGCAGCCCGGATGGGGCTGGAATGTATGAAAAACTGTTTTTT. Encoded protein: CASSPDGAGMYEKLFF. The chain is built from TRBV12-3 or TRBV12-4 and TRBJ1-4, with D maybe TRBD1 (5 bases). V gave up 6 bases and J gave up 6 bases, with 20 bases separating them. The CDR3 runs 16 residues.

The genes are TRBV20-1 and TRBJ2-7, with 10 bases identical to TRBD2. The closer fit of TRBJ2-5 to the DNA end suggests the J call may be wrong. This CDR3 comprises 15 residues. Germline V lookup: CDR1 DFQATT, CDR2 SNEGSKA (reference sequence). The DNA for the CDR3 is TGCAGTGCTAGAGGCCAAGCGGGGGGGCCGGAGACCCAGTACTTC. Its translation: CSARGQAGGPETQYF.

The CDR3, as DNA: TGTGCCAGCTCACCCACGGCAGCGGGGGGCCAAGAGACCCAGTACTTC. It codes for CASSPTAAGGQETQYF. This rearrangement joins TRBV18 to TRBJ2-5, with 9 nucleotides matching TRBD2. With V trimmed by 3 bases and J by 1 base, 6 bases remained unmatched. CDR1 KGHSH and CDR2 LQKENI come from the germline V gene. This CDR3 has 16 residues.

The chain carries TRBV13 and TRBJ1-2; 8 nucleotides match TRBD1. This CDR3 is built from 14 residues. V shed 3 bases, J shed 6 bases, and the junction held 6 bases outside the gene matches. The germline V gene has CDR1 PRHDT and CDR2 FYEKMQ (reference sequence). This CDR3 is CASSLTGVGDGYTF. CDR3 bases: TGTGCCAGCAGCTTGACAGGGGTTGGTGATGGCTACACCTTC.

V is TRBV29-1 and J is TRBJ2-3; perhaps TRBD1 as D (5 bases). CDR1 is SQVTM and CDR2 is ANQGSEA in the germline V gene. The CDR3 has 12 amino acids. Trimming stripped 5 bases from V and 3 bases from J, with 9 bases between. The CDR3 here is CSVSQGTDTQYF. CDR3 coding DNA: TGCAGCGTTTCGCAGGGAACAGATACGCAGTATTTT.